This entry lists 2 T cell receptor beta chains sequenced from one sample in a study of long-term antiretroviral therapy in people with HIV. Sequencing relied on immunoSEQ assay v3.0, run at survey level. Clones were read by immunoSEQ multiplex PCR, and TCRdb kept only the in-frame ones, dropping some. The profile covers roughly 29,000 clones, with roughly 94% appearing a single time and around 3.1% taken by the ten largest. Sequenced material: unsorted PBMCs, taken 5.3 years after starting antiretroviral therapy. The receptors were gathered from a man between 45 and 60 years old with HIV.

V gene TRBV11-2 combines with J gene TRBJ2-3; perhaps D is TRBD1 or TRBD2 (5 bases each). The germline gives CDR1 SGHAT, CDR2 FQNNGV. The CDR3 extends over 14 amino acids. V lost 2 bases to trimming and J lost 11 bases, with 17 bases between them. This CDR3 reads CASSLLGVPGGQYF. In DNA, the CDR3 is TGTGCCAGCAGCTTATTGGGGGTCCCAGGCGGGCAGTATTTT. The variable domain in full, with the rest retrieved from reference TRBV11-2 and TRBJ2-3, is EAGVAQSPRYKIIEKRQSVAFWCNPISGHATLYWYQQILGQGPKLLIQFQNNGVVDDSQLPKDRFSAERLKGVDSTLKIQPAKLEDSAVYLCASSLLGVPGGQYFGPGTRLTVL.

The V gene is TRBV5-1, the J gene TRBJ1-5; 8 bases match TRBD1. CDR1 and CDR2 (germline): SGHRS, YFSETQ. The junction had 3 bases not matched to a gene; V was cut back by 4 bases and J by 0 bases. The CDR3 is made up of 15 amino acids. The CDR3 DNA follows: TGCGCCAGCAGCCGGACAGGGCATAGCAATCAGCCCCAGCATTTT. This sequence encodes CASSRTGHSNQPQHF.